The rows below give T cell receptor beta chains drawn from one sample of a study of shared clonotypes between healthy human individuals. Clones were sequenced by immunoSEQ multiplex PCR, and TCRdb holds only the in-frame ones, with some missing. There are under 1 million clones in the sample; more than 85% occur only once, and about 25% lies in the top ten. The sample comprised naive CD8+ T cells sorted from blood. The receptors stem from a young man in good health. The CDR3 runs from the conserved cysteine through the conserved F or W. A D gene is named only where the DNA matches it firmly. Only some rows state a clone size, as once, few, many or a class for expanded clones.

D	V	J	size	DNA	CDR3
TRBD1	TRBV27	TRBJ2-1	NA	TGTGCCAGCAGTAGATCCGGGACAGTAGTATACAATGAGCAGTTCTTC	CASSRSGTVVYNEQFF
TRBD2	TRBV28	TRBJ2-1	NA	TGTGCCAGCAGTTCCCGAAGCGGGAGTTCCTACAATGAGCAGTTCTTC	CASSSRSGSSYNEQFF
TRBD2	TRBV5-1	TRBJ2-1	NA	TGCGCCAGCCGCTATTCTAGCGGGGGCCGGGGTGAGCAGTTCTTC	CASRYSSGGRGEQFF
NA	TRBV2	TRBJ1-2	NA	TGTGCCAGCAGTGTCGCAGGGAACTATGGCTACACCTTC	CASSVAGNYGYTF
TRBD1	TRBV7-3	TRBJ2-2	NA	TGTGCCAGCAGCGACGGGACAGGGCGGACCGGGGAGCTGTTTTTT	CASSDGTGRTGELFF
NA	TRBV28	TRBJ1-1	NA	TGTGCCAGCAGCCCACGGACCACTGAAGCTTTCTTT	CASSPRTTEAFF
TRBD2	TRBV11-3	TRBJ2-1	NA	TGTGCCAGCAGCGGGGGGGATGAGCAGTTCTTC	CASSGGDEQFF
TRBD2	TRBV4-1	TRBJ2-1	NA	TGCGCCAGCAGCCAAGGGGTTGCGGGAGGGCCCTATGAGCAGTTCTTC	CASSQGVAGGPYEQFF
NA	TRBV4-1	TRBJ2-1	NA	TGCGCCAGCAGCCAAGTGGAGAGCTCCTACAATGAGCAGTTCTTC	CASSQVESSYNEQFF
NA	TRBV27	TRBJ2-7	NA	TGTGCCAGTAGAGGGGGTAACTACGAGCAGTACTTC	CASRGGNYEQYF
NA	TRBV11-2	TRBJ2-1	NA	TGTGCCAGCAGCTTGGAACTATACTACAATGAGCAGTTCTTC	CASSLELYYNEQFF
NA	TRBV28	TRBJ2-2	NA	TGTGCCAGCAGTCCAAATCCCGGGGAGCTGTTTTTT	CASSPNPGELFF
NA	TRBV28	TRBJ1-5	NA	TGTGCCAGCAGTTTTTCGGGGTTTAATCAGCCCCAGCATTTT	CASSFSGFNQPQHF
TRBD2	TRBV2	TRBJ2-7	NA	TGTGCCAGCAGTTTAGCGGGAGGGGTTCTGGAGCAGTACTTC	CASSLAGGVLEQYF
NA	TRBV9	TRBJ2-3	NA	TGTGCCAGCAGCGTAGGAGGGACAGATACGCAGTATTTT	CASSVGGTDTQYF
NA	TRBV7-6	TRBJ2-7	NA	TGTGCCAGCAGCTTAGCGGACTCCTACGAGCAGTACTTC	CASSLADSYEQYF
NA	TRBV27	TRBJ1-1	NA	TGTGCCACCAGCCGGACGGTGAACACTGAAGCTTTCTTT	CATSRTVNTEAFF
TRBD2	TRBV6-1	TRBJ2-3	NA	TGTGCCAGCAGTGAAAGGCGACTAGCGGGAGTATCAGATACGCAGTATTTT	CASSERRLAGVSDTQYF
NA	TRBV5-1	TRBJ2-1	NA	TGCGCCAGCAGCTTAATAGTGGGCAATGAGCAGTTCTTC	CASSLIVGNEQFF
TRBD2	TRBV9	TRBJ2-2	NA	TGTGCCAGCAGGGAAACTAGCGGAGAGAACACCGGGGAGCTGTTTTTT	CASRETSGENTGELFF
TRBD1	TRBV28	TRBJ2-5	NA	TGTGCCAGCAGTCCTGGGGGGACAGGTAAACGGAGGGAAGAGACCCAGTACTTC	CASSPGGTGKRREETQYF
NA	TRBV7-9	TRBJ1-4	NA	TGTGCCAGCAGTAACGGACGAACTAATGAAAAACTGTTTTTT	CASSNGRTNEKLFF
NA	TRBV28	TRBJ2-3	NA	TGTGCCAGCAGCATCCCAAAGGGGGAGATTAGCGGTCTCCCTCGAGGGGACACAGATACGCAGTATTTT	CASSIPKGEISGLPRGDTDTQYF
NA	TRBV7-8	TRBJ1-1	NA	TGTGCCAGCAGAGGACAGAACCCCAAGAACACTGAAGCTTTCTTT	CASRGQNPKNTEAFF
TRBD2	TRBV15	TRBJ2-7	NA	TGTGCCACCAGCAGGACTAGCGGGGCCTCCTACGAGCAGTACTTC	CATSRTSGASYEQYF
NA	TRBV7-8	TRBJ1-5	NA	TGTGCCAGCAGCCCCCGGGGCCCGGGGCCAAACAATCAGCCCCAGCATTTT	CASSPRGPGPNNQPQHF
TRBD2	TRBV7-2	TRBJ2-5	NA	TGTGCCAGCAGCCTCGGACTAGCGGGAGAGACCCAGTACTTC	CASSLGLAGETQYF
TRBD2	TRBV27	TRBJ2-7	NA	TGTGCCAGCAGTCCGTCGGGACTAGCCTACGAGCAGTACTTC	CASSPSGLAYEQYF
NA	TRBV4-3	TRBJ2-3	NA	TGCGCCAGCAGCCAAGAAGGCCCCCGGAGCGCACGCACAGATACGCAGTATTTT	CASSQEGPRSARTDTQYF
NA	TRBV9	TRBJ2-3	NA	TGTGCCAGCGCATACCGGGACGGCGGCACAGATACGCAGTATTTT	CASAYRDGGTDTQYF
TRBD1	TRBV5-5	TRBJ1-1	NA	TGTGCCAGCAGCTTGGTGGGGACAGGGGGCAGAGAAACTGAAGCTTTCTTT	CASSLVGTGGRETEAFF
NA	TRBV27	TRBJ2-1	NA	TGTGCCAGCAGCTCCCCAGGGGGGACTAACTACAATGAGCAGTTCTTC	CASSSPGGTNYNEQFF
TRBD1	TRBV11-2	TRBJ1-5	NA	TGTGCCAGCAGCTTAGGGACAGGGGGACCGGGCAATCAGCCCCAGCATTTT	CASSLGTGGPGNQPQHF
NA	TRBV7-9	TRBJ2-5	NA	TGTGCCAGCAGACCAGGGGACCCCCAAGAGACCCAGTACTTC	CASRPGDPQETQYF
NA	TRBV2	TRBJ2-2	NA	TGTGCCAGCAGTCCGGGCGCGAACACCGGGGAGCTGTTTTTT	CASSPGANTGELFF
NA	TRBV29-1	TRBJ2-4	NA	TGCAGCATAAAGGCCGTTGAGGACATTCAGTACTTC	CSIKAVEDIQYF
NA	TRBV14	TRBJ1-3	NA	TGTGCCAGCAGCCAATTTGTGGGTTCCGGAAACACCATATATTTT	CASSQFVGSGNTIYF
TRBD2	TRBV4-3	TRBJ2-7	once	TGCGCCAGCAGCCAAGGGTTAGCGGGAGGGATTTCGGGCGAGCAGTACTTC	CASSQGLAGGISGEQYF
NA	TRBV11-2	TRBJ2-2	NA	TGTGCCAGCAGCTTATGGGGAAACACCGGGGAGCTGTTTTTT	CASSLWGNTGELFF
TRBD1	TRBV6-6	TRBJ1-5	NA	TGTGCCAGCAGTATAGGACAGGGGAGCAATCAGCCCCAGCATTTT	CASSIGQGSNQPQHF
NA	TRBV7-8	TRBJ2-2	NA	TGTGCCAGCAGCTCCTGGGACTCGCCCCGAGGGACCGGGGAGCTGTTTTTT	CASSSWDSPRGTGELFF
TRBD1	TRBV5-5	TRBJ2-7	NA	TGTGCCAGCAGCCCATTATCCGGACAGGACTCCTACGAGCAGTACTTC	CASSPLSGQDSYEQYF
NA	TRBV2	TRBJ2-4	NA	TGTGCCAGCATGGAGGGGATTAAAAACATTCAGTACTTC	CASMEGIKNIQYF
NA	TRBV5-6	TRBJ2-7	NA	TGTGCCAGCAGCGCAGGGAGCTCCTACGAGCAGTACTTC	CASSAGSSYEQYF
TRBD1	TRBV5-1	TRBJ2-5	NA	TGCGCCAGCAGCTTGGACAGGGGAGAGACCCAGTACTTC	CASSLDRGETQYF
TRBD2	TRBV6-6	TRBJ2-3	NA	TGTGCCAGCAGTTGGGATGACGCGGGGGCAGATACGCAGTATTTT	CASSWDDAGADTQYF
NA	TRBV27	TRBJ2-5	NA	TGTGCCAGCCGAACGGGAACCCAAGAGACCCAGTACTTC	CASRTGTQETQYF
NA	TRBV27	TRBJ1-5	once	TGTGCCAGCAGTTTCGGGGGACAGCCCCAGCATTTT	CASSFGGQPQHF
TRBD2	TRBV29-1	TRBJ2-1	NA	TGCAGCGTACTGACTAGCGGGGCTGGCGATGAGCAGTTCTTC	CSVLTSGAGDEQFF
NA	TRBV28	TRBJ1-5	NA	TGTGCCAGCAGTTTAAAACGGGGATGGCATCAGCCCCAGCATTTT	CASSLKRGWHQPQHF
NA	TRBV6-6	TRBJ2-3	NA	TGTGCCAGCAGTCACACTAGCCCGACAGGCTCAGATACGCAGTATTTT	CASSHTSPTGSDTQYF
TRBD2	TRBV29-1	TRBJ2-2	NA	TGCAGCGTGGCACTAGCGGGAGAGGCCGGGGAGCTGTTTTTT	CSVALAGEAGELFF
NA	TRBV9	TRBJ2-1	NA	TGTGCCAGCAGCGTAGCTTCTGGCTGGAGCTCCTACAATGAGCAGTTCTTC	CASSVASGWSSYNEQFF
NA	TRBV4-3	TRBJ1-5	NA	TGCGCCAGCAGCCAAGGGTTCAATCAGCCCCAGCATTTT	CASSQGFNQPQHF
NA	TRBV2	TRBJ1-1	once	TGTGCCAGCAGTGACAGTTATGGTAGCTTTGTGCCTTTCTTT	CASSDSYGSFVPFF